Listed here is a single T cell receptor (beta chain). As originally analysed: Quantification of nucleated cells was approximated via reference gene primer amplification. This table comes from immunoSEQ multiplex PCR, and its TCRdb copy is limited to in-frame clones, with some not included. Clone size and V and J calls were adopted from that table, with D and trimming inferred from the DNA. The sample yields some 66,000 clones, over 80% seen once. The data are from a study of blood T cell repertoires in COVID-19. Study-level background: Sources were T cells, B-cell-depleted T cells, or PBMCs; the material itself was cDNA or gDNA.

CDR1 and CDR2 from the germline V gene are SGDLS and YYNGEE. The CDR3 sequence is 14 residues long. V lost 3 bases to trimming and J lost 0 bases, with 8 bases between them. The sequencing sample was made of peripheral blood. This rearrangement joins TRBV9 to TRBJ2-3; the D is unclear. This receptor was obtained from a human donor in a cohort sampled during active COVID-19. The CDR3 nucleotides are TGTGCCAGCAGCGCACGAGCTAGCACAGATACGCAGTATTTT. Translated: CASSARASTDTQYF.